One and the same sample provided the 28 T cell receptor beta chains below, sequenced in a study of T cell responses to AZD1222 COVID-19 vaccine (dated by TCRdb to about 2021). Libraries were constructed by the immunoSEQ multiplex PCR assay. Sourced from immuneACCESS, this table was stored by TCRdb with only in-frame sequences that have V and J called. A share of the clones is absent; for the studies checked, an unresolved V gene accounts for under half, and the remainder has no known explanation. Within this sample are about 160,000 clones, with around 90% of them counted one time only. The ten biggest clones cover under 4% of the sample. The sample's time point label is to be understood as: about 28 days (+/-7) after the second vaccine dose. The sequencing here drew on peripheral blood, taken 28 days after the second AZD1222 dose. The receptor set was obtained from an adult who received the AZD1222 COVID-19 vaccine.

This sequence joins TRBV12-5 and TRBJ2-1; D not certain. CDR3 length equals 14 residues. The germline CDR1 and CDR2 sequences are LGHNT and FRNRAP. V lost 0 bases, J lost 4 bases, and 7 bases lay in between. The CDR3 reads CASGLVRSYNEQFF. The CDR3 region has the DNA TGTGCTAGTGGTTTGGTACGGAGTTACAATGAGCAGTTCTTC.

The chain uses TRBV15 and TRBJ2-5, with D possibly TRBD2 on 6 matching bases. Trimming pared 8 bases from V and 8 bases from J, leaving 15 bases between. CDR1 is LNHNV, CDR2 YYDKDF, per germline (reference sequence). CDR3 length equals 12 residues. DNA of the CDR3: TGTGCCACCGGAGGGCCTCCCGACACCCAGTACTTC. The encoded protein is CATGGPPDTQYF.

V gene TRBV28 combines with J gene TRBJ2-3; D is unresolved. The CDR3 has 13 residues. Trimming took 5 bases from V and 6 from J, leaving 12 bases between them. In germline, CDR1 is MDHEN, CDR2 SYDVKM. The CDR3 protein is CASSTPTRDTQYF. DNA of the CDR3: TGTGCCAGCAGTACCCCGACGAGGGATACGCAGTATTTT.

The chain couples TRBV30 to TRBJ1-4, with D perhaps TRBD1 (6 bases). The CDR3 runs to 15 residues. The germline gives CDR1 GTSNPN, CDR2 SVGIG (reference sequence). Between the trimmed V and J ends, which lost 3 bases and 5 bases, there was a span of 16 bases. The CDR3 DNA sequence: TGTGCCTGGAGCCTACACACAGGGATAAATGAAAAACTGTTTTTT. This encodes CAWSLHTGINEKLFF.

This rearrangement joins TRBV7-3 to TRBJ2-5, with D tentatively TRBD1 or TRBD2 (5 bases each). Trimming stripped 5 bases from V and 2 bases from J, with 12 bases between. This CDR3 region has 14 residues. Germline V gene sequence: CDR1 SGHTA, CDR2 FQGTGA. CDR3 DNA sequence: TGTGCCAGCAGCCCCCGGGGCTTACAAGAGACCCAGTACTTC. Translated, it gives CASSPRGLQETQYF.

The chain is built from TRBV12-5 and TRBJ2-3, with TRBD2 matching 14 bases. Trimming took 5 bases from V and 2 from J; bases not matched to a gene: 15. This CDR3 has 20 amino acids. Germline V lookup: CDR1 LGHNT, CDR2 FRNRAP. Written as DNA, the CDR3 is TGTGCTAGTGGTCGATACGGGACTAGCGGGGGAGGCCGAGTCACAGATACGCAGTATTTT. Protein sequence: CASGRYGTSGGGRVTDTQYF.

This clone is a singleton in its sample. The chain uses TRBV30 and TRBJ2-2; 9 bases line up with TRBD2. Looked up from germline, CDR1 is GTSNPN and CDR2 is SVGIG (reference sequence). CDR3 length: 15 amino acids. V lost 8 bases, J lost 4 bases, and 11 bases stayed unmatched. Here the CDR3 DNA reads TGTGCCGGATACAGACTAGCGGAGGCCACCGGGGAGCTGTTTTTT. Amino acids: CAGYRLAEATGELFF.

The CDR3 is CASGPPGTSTETQYF. CDR3 in DNA: TGTGCTAGTGGTCCTCCGGGGACTAGCACCGAGACCCAGTACTTC. The V gene is TRBV12-5, the J gene TRBJ2-5, with 9 bases matching TRBD2. CDR3 size: 15 residues. Germline loops: CDR1 LGHNT, CDR2 FRNRAP. The ends lost 5 bases at V and 5 bases at J; junction bases unmatched: 9.

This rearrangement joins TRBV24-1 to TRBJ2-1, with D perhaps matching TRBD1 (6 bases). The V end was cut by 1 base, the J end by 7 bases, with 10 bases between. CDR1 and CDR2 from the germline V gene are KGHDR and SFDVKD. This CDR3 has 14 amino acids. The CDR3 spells CATSDLSQGNEQFF. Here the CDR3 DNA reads TGTGCCACCAGTGATTTATCGCAGGGGAATGAGCAGTTCTTC.

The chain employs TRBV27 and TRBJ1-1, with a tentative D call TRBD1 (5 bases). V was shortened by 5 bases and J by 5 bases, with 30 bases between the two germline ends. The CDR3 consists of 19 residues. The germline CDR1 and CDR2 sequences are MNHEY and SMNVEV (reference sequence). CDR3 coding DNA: TGTGCCAGCAGTCGAAATGACTTGACGGGCCGCGCGGGGGAGACTGAAGCTTTCTTT. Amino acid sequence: CASSRNDLTGRAGETEAFF.

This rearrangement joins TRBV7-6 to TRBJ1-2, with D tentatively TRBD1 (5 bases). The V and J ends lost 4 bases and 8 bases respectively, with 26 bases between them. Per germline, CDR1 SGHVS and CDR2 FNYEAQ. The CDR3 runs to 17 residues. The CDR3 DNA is TGTGCCAGCAGCTCCCCAGGGAATACCTTTATCGAGGCCGGCTACACCTTC. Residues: CASSSPGNTFIEAGYTF.

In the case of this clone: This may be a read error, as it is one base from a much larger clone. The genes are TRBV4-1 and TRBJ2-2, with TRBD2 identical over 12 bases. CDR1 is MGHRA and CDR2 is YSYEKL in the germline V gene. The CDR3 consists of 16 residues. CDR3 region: CARSQLAGGRTGELFF. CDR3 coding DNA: TGCGCCCGCAGCCAACTAGCGGGGGGAAGGACCGGGGAGCTGTTTTTT.

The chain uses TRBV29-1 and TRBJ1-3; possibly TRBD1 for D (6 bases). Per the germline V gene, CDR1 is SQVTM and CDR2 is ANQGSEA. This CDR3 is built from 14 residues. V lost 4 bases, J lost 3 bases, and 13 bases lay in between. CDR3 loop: CSVAPQGGGNTIYF. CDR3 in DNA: TGCAGCGTTGCCCCGCAAGGGGGTGGAAACACCATATATTTT.

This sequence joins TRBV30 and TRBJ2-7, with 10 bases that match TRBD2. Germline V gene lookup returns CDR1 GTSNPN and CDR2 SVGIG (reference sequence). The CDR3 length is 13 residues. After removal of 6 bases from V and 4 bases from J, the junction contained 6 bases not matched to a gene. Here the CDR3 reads CACSGGLTYEQYF. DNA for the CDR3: TGTGCCTGTAGCGGGGGGCTGACTTACGAGCAGTACTTC.

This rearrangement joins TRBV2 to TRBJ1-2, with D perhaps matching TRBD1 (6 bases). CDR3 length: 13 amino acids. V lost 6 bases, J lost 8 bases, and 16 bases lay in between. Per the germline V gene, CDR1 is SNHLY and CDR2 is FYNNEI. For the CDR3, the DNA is TGTGCCAGCAGCGACCAGGGGAGGTTGGGCTACACCTTC. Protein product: CASSDQGRLGYTF.

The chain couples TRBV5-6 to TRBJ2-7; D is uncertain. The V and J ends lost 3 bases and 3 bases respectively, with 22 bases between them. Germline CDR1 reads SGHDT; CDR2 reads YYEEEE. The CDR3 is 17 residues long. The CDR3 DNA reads TGTGCCAGCAGCTCCCCCAGGACGCGCGTTTACCTCTACGAGCAGTACTTC. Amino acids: CASSSPRTRVYLYEQYF.

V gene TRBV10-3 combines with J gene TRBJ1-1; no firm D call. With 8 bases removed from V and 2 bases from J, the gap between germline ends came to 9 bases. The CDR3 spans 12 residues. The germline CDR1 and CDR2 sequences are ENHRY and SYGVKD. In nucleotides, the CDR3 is TGTGCCATCCGAAGCCGTAACACTGAAGCTTTCTTT. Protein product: CAIRSRNTEAFF.

The CDR3: CASSVGLNYGYTF. The CDR3 DNA follows: TGTGCCAGCAGTGTCGGACTGAACTATGGCTACACCTTC. The chain couples TRBV6-4 to TRBJ1-2, with D unresolved. The CDR3 runs to 13 residues. The germline V gene encodes CDR1 MRHNA and CDR2 SNTAGT. V was clipped by 4 bases and J by 2 bases, with 8 bases between them.

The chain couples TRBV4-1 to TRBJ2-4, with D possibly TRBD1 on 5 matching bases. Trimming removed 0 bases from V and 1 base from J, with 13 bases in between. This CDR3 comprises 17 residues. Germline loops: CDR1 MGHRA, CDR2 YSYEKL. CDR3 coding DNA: TGCGCCAGCAGCCAAGAAGGATGGACACCCGCCAAAAACATTCAGTACTTC. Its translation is CASSQEGWTPAKNIQYF.

The DNA of the CDR3 is TGTGCCAGCAGTTTCGGTGCTGGCCGTTTTCGGAACACTGAAGCTTTCTTT. The encoded protein is CASSFGAGRFRNTEAFF. V and J are TRBV27 and TRBJ1-1, with D hard to call. This CDR3 is built from 17 residues. Germline CDR1 MNHEY, CDR2 SMNVEV (reference sequence). Trimming left V 3 bases short and J 1 base short, with 18 bases between.

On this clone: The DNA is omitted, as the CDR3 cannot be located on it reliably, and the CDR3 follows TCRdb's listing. CDR3 residues: CASSVGAGALTFF. The V gene is TRBV9, the J gene TRBJ2-1; no DNA check was done on the table's D call, TRBD1. Germline CDR1 is SGDLS and CDR2 is YYNGEE. The CDR3 spans 13 amino acids, including both terminal residues.

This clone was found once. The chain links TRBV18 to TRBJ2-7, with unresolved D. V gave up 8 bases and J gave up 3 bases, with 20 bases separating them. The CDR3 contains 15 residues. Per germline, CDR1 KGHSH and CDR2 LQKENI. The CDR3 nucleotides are TGTGCCAGCCAACCCCAAGCAGGAGAAAACTACGAGCAGTACTTC. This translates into CASQPQAGENYEQYF.

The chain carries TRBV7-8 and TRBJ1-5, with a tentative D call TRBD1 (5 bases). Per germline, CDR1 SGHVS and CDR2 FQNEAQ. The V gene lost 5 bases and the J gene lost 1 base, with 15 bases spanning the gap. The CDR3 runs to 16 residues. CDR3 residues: CASSNLGLGSNQPQHF. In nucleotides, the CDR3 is TGTGCCAGCAGCAACTTGGGGCTTGGCAGCAATCAGCCCCAGCATTTT.

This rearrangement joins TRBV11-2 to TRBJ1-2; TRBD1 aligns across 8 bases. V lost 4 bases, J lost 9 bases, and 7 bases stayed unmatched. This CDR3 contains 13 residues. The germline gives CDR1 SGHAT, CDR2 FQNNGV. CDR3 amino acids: CASSWLGTGRYTF. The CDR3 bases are TGTGCCAGCAGCTGGCTAGGGACAGGTCGCTACACCTTC.

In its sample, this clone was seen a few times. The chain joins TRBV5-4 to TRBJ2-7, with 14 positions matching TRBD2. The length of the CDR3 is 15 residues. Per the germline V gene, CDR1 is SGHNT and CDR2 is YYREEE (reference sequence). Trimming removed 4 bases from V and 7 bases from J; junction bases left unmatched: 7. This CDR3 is CASSPRLAGGQEQYF. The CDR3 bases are TGTGCCAGCAGCCCAAGACTAGCGGGAGGGCAAGAGCAGTACTTC.

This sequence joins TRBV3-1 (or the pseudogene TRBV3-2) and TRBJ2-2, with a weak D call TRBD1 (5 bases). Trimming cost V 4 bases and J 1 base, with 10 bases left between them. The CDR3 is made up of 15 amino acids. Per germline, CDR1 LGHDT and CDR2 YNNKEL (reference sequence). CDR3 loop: CASSRGRENTGELFF. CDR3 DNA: TGTGCCAGCAGCCGAGGCAGGGAGAACACCGGGGAGCTGTTTTTT.

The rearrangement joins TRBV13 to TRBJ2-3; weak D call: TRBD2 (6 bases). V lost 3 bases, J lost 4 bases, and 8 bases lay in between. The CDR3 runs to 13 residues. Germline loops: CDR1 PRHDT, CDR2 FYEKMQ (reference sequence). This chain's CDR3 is CASSLRGADTQYF. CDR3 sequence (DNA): TGTGCCAGCAGCTTGCGGGGAGCAGATACGCAGTATTTT.

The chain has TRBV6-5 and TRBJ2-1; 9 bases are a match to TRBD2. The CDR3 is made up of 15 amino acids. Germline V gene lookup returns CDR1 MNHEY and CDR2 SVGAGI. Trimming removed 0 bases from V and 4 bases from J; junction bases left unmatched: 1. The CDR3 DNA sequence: TGTGCCAGCAGTTACTCGGCGGGAGGGTACAATGAGCAGTTCTTC. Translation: CASSYSAGGYNEQFF.